What follows describes a single TCR beta chain. Its target is unknown. These data originate in a study of blood T cell dynamics during melanoma immunotherapy. Described time point: pre-treatment baseline. Response was assessed by RECIST 1.1 at 12 weeks, except a couple of rapid progressors. DNA loading was fixed at 300 to 350 ng for all bulk PBMC samples. The table came from immunoSEQ multiplex PCR; TCRdb's copy has only in-frame clones and leaves some out. The table shows more than 15,000 clones, with approximately 80% occurring only once. The CDR3 loop spans 13 amino acids. Germline V gene sequence: CDR1 GTSNPN, CDR2 SVGIG (reference sequence). With 0 bases clipped from V and 8 bases from J, the junction kept 3 bases outside the gene matches. Study observations and caveats: PBMC repertoires of eventual disease-control patients split at W3 into clonality or diversity gains. It remained unknown if the driving T cell clones were melanoma-specific.

Sequenced here: blood, sampled from a patient treated with checkpoint blockade. This sequence was found in a human donor with melanoma. The chain carries TRBV30 and TRBJ2-4; 8 positions match TRBD1. The CDR3 region has the DNA TGTGCCTGGAGTGTGGCAGGGGGCTACATTCAGTACTTC. This encodes CAWSVAGGYIQYF. The full variable domain, in which reference TRBV30 and TRBJ2-4 provide the parts outside the CDR3, is SQTIHQWPATLVQPVGSPLSLECTVEGTSNPNLYWYRQAAGRGLQLLFYSVGIGQISSEVPQNLSASRPQDRQFILSSKKLLLSDSGFYLCAWSVAGGYIQYFGAGTRLSVL.